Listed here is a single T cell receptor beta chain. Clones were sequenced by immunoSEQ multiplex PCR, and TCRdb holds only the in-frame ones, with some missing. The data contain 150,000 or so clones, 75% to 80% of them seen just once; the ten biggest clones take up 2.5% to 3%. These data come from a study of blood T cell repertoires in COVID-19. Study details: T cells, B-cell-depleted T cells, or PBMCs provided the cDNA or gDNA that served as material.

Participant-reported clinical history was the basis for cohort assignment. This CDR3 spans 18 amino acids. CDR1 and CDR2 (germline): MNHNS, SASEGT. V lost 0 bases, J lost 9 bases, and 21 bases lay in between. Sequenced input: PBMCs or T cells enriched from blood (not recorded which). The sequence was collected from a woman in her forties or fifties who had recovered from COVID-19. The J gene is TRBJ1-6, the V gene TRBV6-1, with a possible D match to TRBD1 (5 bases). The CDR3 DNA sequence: TGTGCCAGCAGTGAAGCCCCACATAGTCGCAGGGATGCTTCACCCCTCCACTTT. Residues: CASSEAPHSRRDASPLHF.